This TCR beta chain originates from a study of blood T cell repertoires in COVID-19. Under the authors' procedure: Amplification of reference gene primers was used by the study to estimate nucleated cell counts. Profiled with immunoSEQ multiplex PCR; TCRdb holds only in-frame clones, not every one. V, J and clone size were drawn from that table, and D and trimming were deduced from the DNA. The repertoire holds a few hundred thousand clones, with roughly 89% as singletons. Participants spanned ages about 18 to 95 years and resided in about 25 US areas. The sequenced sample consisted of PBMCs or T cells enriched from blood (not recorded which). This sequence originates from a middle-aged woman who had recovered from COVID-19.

The CDR3 DNA reads TGTGCCAGCAGGGCCTACAGGGACGGCTACACCTTC. Translation gives CASRAYRDGYTF. V and J are TRBV6-6 and TRBJ1-2; D is perhaps TRBD1 (6 bases). The CDR3 contains 12 residues. Between the trimmed V and J ends, which lost 6 bases and 8 bases, there was a span of 13 bases. Germline loops: CDR1 MNHNY, CDR2 SVGAGI (reference sequence).